A selection of T cell receptor beta chains follows, all from one sample in a study of cytotoxic CD8 clonotypes in ibrutinib-treated CLL. The data were produced by immunoSEQ multiplex PCR, yet TCRdb's version contains in-frame clones alone and is incomplete. The sample includes fewer than 85,000 clones, around 75% of them seen just once. The sample was PBMCs, taken after 12 months of ibrutinib treatment. These receptors were obtained from a human donor with chronic lymphocytic leukemia. Each CDR3 is given with its conserved first and last residue. Fields, in order: J gene, D gene, clone size, V gene, CDR3 DNA, CDR3 protein. The D gene is left open where the match is weak. Clone size is stated in some rows and not others, as once, few, many or a class when expanded.

TRBJ2-5 | TRBD1 | NA | TRBV19 | TGTGCCAGTAGTAGAGACAGGGGGATGGGGACCCAGTACTTC | CASSRDRGMGTQYF
TRBJ1-2 | NA | NA | TRBV19 | TGTGCCACCCGGGACCCAGCTAACTATGGCTACACCTTC | CATRDPANYGYTF
TRBJ2-1 | NA | NA | TRBV14 | TGTGCCAGCAGCCCCACCGCGAGACGGGGCAATGAGCAGTTCTTC | CASSPTARRGNEQFF
TRBJ2-7 | TRBD1 | NA | TRBV6-1 | TGTGCCAGCAGTGGAGGACAGGGGACCGAGCAGTACTTC | CASSGGQGTEQYF
TRBJ2-7 | TRBD2 | NA | TRBV28 | TGTGCCAGCAGCTCCCCGGGGGGGATCTCCTACGAGCAGTACTTC | CASSSPGGISYEQYF
TRBJ1-2 | TRBD1 | NA | TRBV19 | TGTGCCAGTACAGCGGGACAGGTCAACTATGGCTACACCTTC | CASTAGQVNYGYTF
TRBJ2-3 | TRBD2 | NA | TRBV28 | TGTGCCAGCAGCTCCCCTAGCGGGGGGTGGGATACGCAGTATTTT | CASSSPSGGWDTQYF
TRBJ1-2 | NA | NA | TRBV27 | TGTGCCAGCAGTCCCGGTTGGGAGGCTGGCTACACCTTC | CASSPGWEAGYTF
TRBJ2-1 | NA | NA | TRBV11-2 | TGTGCCAGCAGCTCGGACTATGCTGGTGAGCAGTTCTTC | CASSSDYAGEQFF
TRBJ2-3 | NA | NA | TRBV27 | TGTGCCAGCAGTTTACGGGGCACAGATACGCAGTATTTT | CASSLRGTDTQYF
TRBJ1-1 | TRBD1 | NA | TRBV6-5 | TGTGCCACCCAGGGGGGAGGCAACACTGAAGCTTTCTTT | CATQGGGNTEAFF
TRBJ2-7 | NA | NA | TRBV2 | TGTGCCAGCAGCGCCCGGGCAGGGGGGTACGAGCAGTACTTC | CASSARAGGYEQYF
TRBJ2-5 | NA | once | TRBV15 | TGTGCCACCGCCGGGGGACCGGGGGAGACCCAGTACTTC | CATAGGPGETQYF
TRBJ2-7 | TRBD1 | NA | TRBV19 | TGTGCCACCAGACCCCCAGGGGGCGCTTCCTACGAGCAGTACTTC | CATRPPGGASYEQYF
TRBJ1-6 | TRBD1 | once | TRBV6-5 | TGTGCCAGCACCAACAGGGGGGTAGGCTCACCCCTCCACTTT | CASTNRGVGSPLHF
TRBJ1-1 | TRBD1 | NA | TRBV5-1 | TGCGCCAGCAGCTTGGCCTCGCAGGGGGCCTCTGAAGCTTTCTTT | CASSLASQGASEAFF
TRBJ1-4 | NA | NA | TRBV10-3 | TGTGCCACCAGAGGGAGTCTAAATGAAAAACTGTTTTTT | CATRGSLNEKLFF